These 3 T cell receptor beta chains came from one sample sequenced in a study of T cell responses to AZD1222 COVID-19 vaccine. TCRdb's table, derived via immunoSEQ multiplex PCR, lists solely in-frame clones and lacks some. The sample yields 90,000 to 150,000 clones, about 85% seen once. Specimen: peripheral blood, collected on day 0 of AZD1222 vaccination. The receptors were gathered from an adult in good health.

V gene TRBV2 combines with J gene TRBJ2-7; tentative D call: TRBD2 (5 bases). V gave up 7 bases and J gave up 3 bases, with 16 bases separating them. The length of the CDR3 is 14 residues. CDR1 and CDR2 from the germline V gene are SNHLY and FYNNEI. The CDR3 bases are TGTGCCAGCACGAGGGATACTGGCGACTACGAGCAGTACTTC. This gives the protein CASTRDTGDYEQYF. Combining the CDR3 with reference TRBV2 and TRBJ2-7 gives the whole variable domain EPEVTQTPSHQVTQMGQEVILRCVPISNHLYFYWYRQILGQKVEFLVSFYNNEISEKSEIFDDQFSVERPDGSNFTLKIRSTKLEDSAMYFCASTRDTGDYEQYFGPGTRLTVT.

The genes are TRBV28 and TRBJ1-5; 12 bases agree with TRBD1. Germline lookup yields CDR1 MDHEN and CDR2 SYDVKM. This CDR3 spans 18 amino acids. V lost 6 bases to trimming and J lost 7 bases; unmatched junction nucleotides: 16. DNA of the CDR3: TGTGCCAGCAGCCCCCGACTGGGGACAGGGGGCGCGAGACAGCCCCAGCATTTT. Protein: CASSPRLGTGGARQPQHF.

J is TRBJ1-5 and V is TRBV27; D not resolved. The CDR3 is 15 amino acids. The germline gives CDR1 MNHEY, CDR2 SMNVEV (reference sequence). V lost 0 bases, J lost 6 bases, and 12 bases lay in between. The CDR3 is CASSLSNPGIQPQHF. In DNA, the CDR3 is TGTGCCAGCAGTTTATCGAACCCTGGGATTCAGCCCCAGCATTTT.